This TCR beta chain was recorded in a study of blood T cell repertoires in COVID-19. Study-level information: Acute and convalescent COVID-19 specimens originated in the United States, Italy and Spain. The cDNA or gDNA used as material had been derived from T cells, B-cell-depleted T cells, or PBMCs.

Methods used by the authors: Reference gene primer amplification gave nucleated cell count estimates. Method: immunoSEQ multiplex PCR; TCRdb's copy keeps in-frame clones and lacks some. The V and J calls and the clone size are those of that table, but D and trimming were determined from the DNA. In the table there are approximately 400,000 clones, roughly 90% of which are singletons. Germline V gene sequence: CDR1 SEHNR, CDR2 FQNEAQ (reference sequence). CDR3 size: 16 residues. V lost 4 bases and J 1 base, leaving 15 bases between the germline ends. Specimen: peripheral blood. This clonotype was obtained from a man aged 40-55 years with acute or convalescent COVID-19. The gene calls are TRBV7-9 and TRBJ2-3; D perhaps matches TRBD2 (6 bases). The CDR3 DNA reads as TGTGCCAGCAGCTCAACCCCTTTAGCGGGCACAGATACGCAGTATTTT. Amino acid sequence: CASSSTPLAGTDTQYF.